These 7 T cell receptor beta chains were sequenced from one sample in a study of OX40 agonist ivuxolimab in advanced cancers. Some clones are missing from TCRdb's copy, which holds only in-frame ones; the method was immunoSEQ multiplex PCR. Of 40,000 to 60,000 clones listed, around 84% were seen once; the top ten hold under 2%. The sample here was CD4+ or CD8+ T cells sorted from blood, taken in a trial of the OX40 agonist ivuxolimab. The origin of the receptors is an adult with an advanced solid tumor such as melanoma, head and neck, liver or kidney cancer.

This chain links TRBV19 with TRBJ2-1; TRBD2 matches at 9 bases. From germline, CDR1 is LNHDA and CDR2 SQIVND (reference sequence). Trimming took 5 bases from V and 2 from J; bases not matched to a gene: 7. The CDR3 spans 16 residues. The CDR3 reads CASSGGRAGAYNEQFF. The CDR3, as DNA: TGTGCCAGTAGTGGCGGGAGGGCAGGCGCCTACAATGAGCAGTTCTTC.

The chain is built from TRBV6-1 and TRBJ2-1, with D uncertain. The CDR3 contains 14 residues. Germline CDR1 MNHNS, CDR2 SASEGT. V lost 2 bases and J 1 base, leaving 6 bases between the germline ends. This CDR3 reads CASSEIRSYNEQFF. The CDR3 bases are TGTGCCAGCAGTGAAATCCGATCCTACAATGAGCAGTTCTTC.

In regard to this clone: The junction departs from the called germline gene at one end, perhaps through a read error. The V gene is TRBV7-2, the J gene TRBJ1-4, with a weak D call TRBD1 (5 bases). Germline-derived CDR1 and CDR2 are SGHTA and FQGNSA. The CDR3 length is 16 residues. The CDR3 spells CASSLATGLGNEKLFF. CDR3 bases: TGTGCCAGCAGTTTAGCTACGGGACTTGGTAATGAAAAACTGTTTTTT.

The genes are TRBV27 and TRBJ1-5; D gene ambiguous. Between the trimmed V and J ends, which lost 5 bases and 4 bases, there was a span of 9 bases. The CDR3 covers 13 residues. Germline assignment: CDR1 MNHEY and CDR2 SMNVEV (reference sequence). The CDR3 nucleotides are TGTGCCAGCAGTGCCGGACCTAATCAGCCCCAGCATTTT. Its protein is CASSAGPNQPQHF.

This rearrangement joins TRBV7-7 to TRBJ1-5, with D perhaps TRBD1 (6 bases). From germline, CDR1 is SSHAT and CDR2 FNYEAQ (reference sequence). V lost 5 bases, J lost 8 bases, and 16 bases lay in between. The CDR3 consists of 14 residues. The CDR3 is CASSPRTGGEPQHF. The CDR3 DNA reads as TGTGCCAGCAGCCCTCGGACGGGGGGCGAGCCCCAGCATTTT.

The V and J genes are TRBV30 and TRBJ2-3; 7 positions agree with TRBD2. Unmatched junction bases numbered 0, after V lost 1 base and J lost 2 bases. The CDR3 is 13 residues long. CDR1 GTSNPN and CDR2 SVGIG come from the germline V gene (reference sequence). The CDR3 here is CAWSGLATDTQYF. CDR3 bases: TGTGCCTGGAGTGGACTAGCCACAGATACGCAGTATTTT.

V usage is TRBV2 and J usage is TRBJ1-5, with D hard to call. The CDR3 is made up of 15 amino acids. Per the germline V gene, CDR1 is SNHLY and CDR2 is FYNNEI. V gave up 6 bases and J gave up 7 bases, with 19 bases separating them. The CDR3 DNA is TGTGCCAGCAGCGTAGGGCTGGCAGTCGGACAGCCCCAGCATTTT. Translation: CASSVGLAVGQPQHF.